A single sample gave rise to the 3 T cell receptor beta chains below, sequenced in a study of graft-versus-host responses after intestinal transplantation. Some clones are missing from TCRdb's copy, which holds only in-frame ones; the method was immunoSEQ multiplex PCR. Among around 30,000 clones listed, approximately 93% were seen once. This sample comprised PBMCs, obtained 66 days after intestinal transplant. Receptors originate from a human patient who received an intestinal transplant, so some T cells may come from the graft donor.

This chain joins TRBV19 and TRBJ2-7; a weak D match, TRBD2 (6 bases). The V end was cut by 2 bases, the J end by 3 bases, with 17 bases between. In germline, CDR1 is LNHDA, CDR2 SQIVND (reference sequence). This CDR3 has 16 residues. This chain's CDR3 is CASSILSPDGGYEQYF. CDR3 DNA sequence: TGTGCCAGTAGTATACTCTCTCCCGACGGGGGCTACGAGCAGTACTTC.

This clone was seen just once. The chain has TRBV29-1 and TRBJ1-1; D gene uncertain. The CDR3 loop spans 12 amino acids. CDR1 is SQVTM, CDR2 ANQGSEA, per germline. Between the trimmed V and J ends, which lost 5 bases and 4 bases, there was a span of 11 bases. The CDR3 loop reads CSVRASGTEAFF. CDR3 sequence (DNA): TGCAGCGTTAGAGCGTCGGGCACTGAAGCTTTCTTT. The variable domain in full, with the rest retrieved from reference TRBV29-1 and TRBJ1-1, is SAVISQKPSRDICQRGTSLTIQCQVDSQVTMMFWYRQQPGQSLTLIATANQGSEATYESGFVIDKFPISRPNLTFSTLTVSNMSPEDSSIYLCSVRASGTEAFFGQGTRLTVV.

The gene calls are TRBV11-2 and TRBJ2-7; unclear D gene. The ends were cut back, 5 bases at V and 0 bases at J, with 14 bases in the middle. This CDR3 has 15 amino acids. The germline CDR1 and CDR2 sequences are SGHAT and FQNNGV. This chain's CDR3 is CASSPNPRFSYEQYF. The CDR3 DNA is TGTGCCAGCAGCCCCAACCCCAGATTCTCCTACGAGCAGTACTTC.